A selection of T cell receptor beta chains follows, all from one sample in a study of shared clonotypes between healthy human individuals. Using immunoSEQ multiplex PCR, the repertoire was profiled, and TCRdb retains in-frame clones only, with some absent. The data contain around 2.1 million clones, approximately 96% of them singletons. Sequencing used naive CD4+ T cells sorted from blood. The receptors derive from a man between 18 and 29 years old in good health. Each CDR3 is given with its conserved first and last residue. The order of the fields is V gene, J gene, D gene, CDR3 protein. A D gene is named only where the DNA matches it firmly.

v_gene: TRBV2; j_gene: TRBJ2-3; d_gene: -; CDR3aa: CASSGREFTDTQYF
v_gene: TRBV5-4; j_gene: TRBJ1-2; d_gene: -; CDR3aa: CASSPVGGGYTF
v_gene: TRBV7-3; j_gene: TRBJ1-6; d_gene: -; CDR3aa: CASSSGQNSPLHF
v_gene: TRBV19; j_gene: TRBJ1-6; d_gene: TRBD1; CDR3aa: CASSPDRGGSPLHF
v_gene: TRBV18; j_gene: TRBJ2-7; d_gene: TRBD1; CDR3aa: CASSPQTGGSYEQYF
v_gene: TRBV29-1; j_gene: TRBJ2-2; d_gene: -; CDR3aa: CSAGHITGELFF
v_gene: TRBV7-9; j_gene: TRBJ2-1; d_gene: -; CDR3aa: CASSLLSRTDSYNEQFF
v_gene: TRBV2; j_gene: TRBJ2-3; d_gene: TRBD2; CDR3aa: CASGRGSTDTQYF
v_gene: TRBV5-6; j_gene: TRBJ1-6; d_gene: -; CDR3aa: CASSLNEGYNSPLHF
v_gene: TRBV6-5; j_gene: TRBJ2-5; d_gene: TRBD1; CDR3aa: CASRADRGRETQYF
v_gene: TRBV20-1; j_gene: TRBJ1-2; d_gene: -; CDR3aa: CSPVGGQGYTF
v_gene: TRBV18; j_gene: TRBJ2-1; d_gene: TRBD2; CDR3aa: CASSPVAGGGEQFF
v_gene: TRBV28; j_gene: TRBJ1-6; d_gene: TRBD1; CDR3aa: CASRSQGGGSPLHF
v_gene: TRBV7-2; j_gene: TRBJ2-7; d_gene: TRBD2; CDR3aa: CASSLVGSGGSYEQYF
v_gene: TRBV30; j_gene: TRBJ1-1; d_gene: -; CDR3aa: CAWSVGLRGTEAFF
v_gene: TRBV7-6; j_gene: TRBJ2-5; d_gene: -; CDR3aa: CASRQLTGQETQYF
v_gene: TRBV7-7; j_gene: TRBJ2-2; d_gene: -; CDR3aa: CASSWDLTGELFF
v_gene: TRBV29-1; j_gene: TRBJ2-1; d_gene: TRBD1; CDR3aa: CSVDRDRDINEQFF
v_gene: TRBV27; j_gene: TRBJ1-1; d_gene: -; CDR3aa: CASSLDRSNTNTEAFF
v_gene: TRBV9; j_gene: TRBJ2-1; d_gene: -; CDR3aa: CASSVGGNSYNEQFF
v_gene: TRBV6-5; j_gene: TRBJ2-1; d_gene: -; CDR3aa: CASSYSHLRNEQFF
v_gene: TRBV25-1; j_gene: TRBJ2-3; d_gene: TRBD1; CDR3aa: CASSKRTGLTDTQYF
v_gene: TRBV2; j_gene: TRBJ1-2; d_gene: TRBD1; CDR3aa: CASSFRTGDLNGYTF
v_gene: TRBV6-5; j_gene: TRBJ2-7; d_gene: -; CDR3aa: CASRAHQREQYF
v_gene: TRBV7-8; j_gene: TRBJ2-2; d_gene: -; CDR3aa: CASSTDGVGELFF
v_gene: TRBV7-3; j_gene: TRBJ2-1; d_gene: TRBD2; CDR3aa: CASSRTSGGFEYNEQFF
v_gene: TRBV7-2; j_gene: TRBJ1-6; d_gene: -; CDR3aa: CASSLAGASNSPLHF
v_gene: TRBV10-3; j_gene: TRBJ2-7; d_gene: -; CDR3aa: CAIANREERSYEQYF